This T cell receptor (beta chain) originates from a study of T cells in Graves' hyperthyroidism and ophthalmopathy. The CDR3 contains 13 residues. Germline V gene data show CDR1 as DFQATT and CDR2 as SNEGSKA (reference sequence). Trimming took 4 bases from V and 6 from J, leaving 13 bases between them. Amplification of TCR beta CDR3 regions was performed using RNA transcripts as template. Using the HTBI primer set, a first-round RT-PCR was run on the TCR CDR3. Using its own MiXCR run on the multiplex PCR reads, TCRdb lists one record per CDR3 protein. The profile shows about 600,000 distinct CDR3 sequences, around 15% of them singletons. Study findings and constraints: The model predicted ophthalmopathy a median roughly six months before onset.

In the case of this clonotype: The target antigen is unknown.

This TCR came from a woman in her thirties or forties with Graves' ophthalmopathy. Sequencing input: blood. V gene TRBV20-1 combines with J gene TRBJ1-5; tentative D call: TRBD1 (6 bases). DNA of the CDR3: TGCAGTGCTATAGGGGGGGGCGGTCAGCCCCAGCATTTT. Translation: CSAIGGGGQPQHF.